These T cell receptor beta chains were read from a single sample in a study of blood T cells in healthy people across ages. Each CDR3 protein gets one entry after TCRdb re-called the 5' RACE reads with MiXCR. Here the sample spans around 990,000 distinct CDR3 sequences, about two fifths being singletons. The specimen sequenced was blood. Receptors originate from a man between 18 and 35 years old in good health. CDR3s leave out the opening cysteine and the closing phenylalanine or tryptophan. Size values are once, few and many counts, or a class for expanded clones, and some rows have none.

j_call clone_size v_call cdr3_aa
TRBJ2-5 NA TRBV11-2 ASSQGGKTQY
TRBJ2-1 NA TRBV10-3 ANSGTRYNEQF
TRBJ1-5 NA TRBV4-1 ASSQARGDQPQH
NA NA TRBV12-3/TRBV12-4 ASSFGGGRPQETQF
TRBJ1-5 NA TRBV4-1 ASSQDPREGQPQH
TRBJ2-2 NA TRBV6-2/TRBV6-3 ASSKGWAGELF
TRBJ1-2 NA TRBV11-2 ASSPAPDRVENCT
TRBJ2-3 few TRBV7-9 ASSPPWREGTDTQY
TRBJ2-5 NA TRBV12-3/TRBV12-4 ASSSGVDQY
TRBJ1-1 few TRBV4-2 ASSHGPQVGLSEAF
TRBJ2-5 few TRBV21-1 ASSKGPYRGGGLQETQY
TRBJ2-3 NA TRBV24-1 ATSDLFADTQY
TRBJ2-1 NA TRBV25-1 ASRGLAGGFNEQF
TRBJ1-2 NA TRBV7-9 AGQPTELYGYT
TRBJ2-3 many TRBV4-3 ASSQDYGTDTQY
NA NA TRBV5-6 ASSSLAGGRYNEQY
TRBJ2-5 few TRBV12-3/TRBV12-4 ASSSLPEGGETQY
TRBJ2-7 NA TRBV6-2/TRBV6-3 ASSQGETYEQY
TRBJ2-7 NA TRBV20-1 SARGGSRYEQY
TRBJ1-2 many TRBV12-3/TRBV12-4 ASRTGSYGYT
TRBJ1-5 NA TRBV2 ASSEEQTYNQPQH
TRBJ2-3 few TRBV24-1 ATSDPGLAGGPDTQY
TRBJ2-1 few TRBV24-1 ATSAPEVNEQF
TRBJ1-1 once TRBV30 AWRTGTRNTEAF
TRBJ1-1 once TRBV20-1 SARDHRPEGTEAF
TRBJ2-1 NA TRBV28 ASETGSSYNEQF
TRBJ2-2 NA TRBV6-1 ASSEAPLTGELF
TRBJ2-6 NA TRBV5-1 ASSLERSGANVLT
TRBJ2-5 NA TRBV7-8 ASSLLAMETQY
TRBJ2-1 NA TRBV6-1 ASSEVSGGYNEQF
TRBJ2-3 NA TRBV6-2/TRBV6-3 ASGPYSALLDTQY
TRBJ2-3 few TRBV13 ASSRTGYTDTQY
TRBJ2-2 NA TRBV12-3/TRBV12-4 ASRLGTKLGTGELF
NA NA TRBV15 ATSRSDRPYDSHDSYEQY
TRBJ2-7 few TRBV7-3 ASSFSTGGNEQY
TRBJ2-1 NA TRBV7-9 ASSLAGGDQF
TRBJ2-7 many TRBV7-9 ASSLKGSYEQY
TRBJ2-5 NA TRBV20-1 SARLGQGAFNEQY
TRBJ2-5 few TRBV20-1 SARGATALRTQY
TRBJ1-2 few TRBV20-1 SAREGYT
TRBJ2-3 NA TRBV4-1 ASSQSLTGTTDTQY
TRBJ1-2 NA TRBV20-1 SVPSTGYYGYT
TRBJ2-3 few TRBV4-1 ASSLRQTSTDTQY
TRBJ2-5 NA TRBV4-3 ASSQEHSQQETQY
TRBJ1-4 few TRBV20-1 SAPQGVHLF